This T cell receptor (beta chain) is drawn from a study of cytomegalovirus exposure and HLA in healthy donors. Per the germline V gene, CDR1 is SNHLY and CDR2 is FYNNEI. The CDR3 has 14 residues. V dropped 4 bases and J dropped 4 bases, with 14 bases sitting between them. Broader study findings: Investigators reported approximately 150 TCR beta chains as tied to cytomegalovirus. A few chains linked to CMV were shown in vitro to be specific for CMV antigens.

Turning to this clone: Its antigen remains unknown.

The primer mix had 60 Vbeta and 13 Jbeta primers. Sequencing was performed with immunoSEQ multiplex PCR; in TCRdb, only in-frame clones are kept and a portion is missing. The table lists around 92,000 clones, 65% to 85% of them singletons, with roughly an eighth in the top ten. The sequenced material came from PBMCs. The clonotype originates from a woman between 65 and 79 years old in good health and CMV-seropositive. V gene TRBV2 combines with J gene TRBJ2-7; D not certain. This chain's CDR3 is CASSGRLGTYEQYF. The CDR3 nucleotides read TGTGCCAGCAGTGGGAGACTGGGTACATACGAGCAGTACTTC. Full variable domain (rest looked up from reference TRBV2 and TRBJ2-7): EPEVTQTPSHQVTQMGQEVILRCVPISNHLYFYWYRQILGQKVEFLVSFYNNEISEKSEIFDDQFSVERPDGSNFTLKIRSTKLEDSAMYFCASSGRLGTYEQYFGPGTRLTVT.